The table lists the clone carrying this T cell receptor (beta chain) with many counts. Its antigen is currently unknown. The V end was cut by 8 bases, the J end by 0 bases, with 8 bases between. The CDR3 runs to 13 residues. Germline loops: CDR1 MDHEN, CDR2 SYDVKM. TCRdb reanalysed the RT-PCR reads using MiXCR and keeps one entry per CDR3 protein. Seen here are more than 400,000 distinct CDR3 sequences, approximately 7.3% observed once, and the top ten hold under 15%. The data are from a study of response to subunit inactivated influenza vaccine. Findings of the study overall: Authors suggested few new T cells are recruited by each seasonal influenza vaccination.

This specimen was PBMCs from blood, taken less than 25 months after vaccination. This TCR came from a man aged 50-75 years who received an inactivated influenza vaccine. The chain joins TRBV28 to TRBJ1-5; D remains ambiguous. DNA for the CDR3: TGTGCCAGCCACAGAGATAGCAATCAGCCCCAGCATTTT. This sequence encodes CASHRDSNQPQHF. The full variable domain, its missing parts supplied by reference TRBV28 and TRBJ1-5, is DVKVTQSSRYLVKRTGEKVFLECVQDMDHENMFWYRQDPGLGLRLIYFSYDVKMKEKGDIPEGYSVSREKKERFSLILESASTNQTSMYLCASHRDSNQPQHFGDGTRLSIL.